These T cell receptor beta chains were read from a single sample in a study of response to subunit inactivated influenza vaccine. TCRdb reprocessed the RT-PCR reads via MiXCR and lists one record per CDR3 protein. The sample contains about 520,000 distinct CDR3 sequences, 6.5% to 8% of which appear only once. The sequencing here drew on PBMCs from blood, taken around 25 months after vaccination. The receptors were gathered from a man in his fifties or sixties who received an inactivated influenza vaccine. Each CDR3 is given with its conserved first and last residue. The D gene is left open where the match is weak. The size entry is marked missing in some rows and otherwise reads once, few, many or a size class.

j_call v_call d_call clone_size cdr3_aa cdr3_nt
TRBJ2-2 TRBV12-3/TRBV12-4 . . CASSLSGPKTTGELFF TGTGCCAGCAGTTTGTCAGGGCCCAAAACCACCGGGGAGCTGTTTTTT
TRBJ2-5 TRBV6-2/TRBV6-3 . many CASRLGTETQYF TGTGCCAGCAGACTAGGGACGGAGACCCAGTACTTC
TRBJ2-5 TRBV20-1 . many CSARDMGRGGETQYF TGCAGTGCTAGAGACATGGGCAGGGGGGGAGAGACCCAGTACTTC
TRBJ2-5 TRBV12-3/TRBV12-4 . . CASSQGSFQETQYF TGTGCCAGCAGCCAAGGGAGTTTTCAAGAGACCCAGTACTTC
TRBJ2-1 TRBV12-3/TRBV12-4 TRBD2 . CASRKGAGDSYNEQFF TGTGCCAGCAGGAAAGGAGCGGGAGACTCCTACAATGAGCAGTTCTTC
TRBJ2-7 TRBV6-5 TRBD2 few CASSYIQTSGRTYEQYF TGTGCCAGCAGTTACATCCAGACTAGCGGGAGAACTTACGAGCAGTACTTC
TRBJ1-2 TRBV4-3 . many CASSQDRRAWGYGYTF TGCGCCAGCAGCCAAGATAGGAGGGCCTGGGGCTATGGCTACACCTTC
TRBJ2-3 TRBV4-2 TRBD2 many CASSQVSGGITDTQYF TGTGCCAGCAGCCAAGTTAGCGGGGGAATCACAGATACGCAGTATTTT
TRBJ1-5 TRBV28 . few CASSLFGNSNQPQHF TGTGCCAGCAGTTTGTTCGGGAATAGCAATCAGCCCCAGCATTTT
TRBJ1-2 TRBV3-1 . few CASSHGPGKGTSYGYTF TGTGCCAGCAGCCATGGACCAGGGAAAGGGACTAGCTATGGCTACACCTTC
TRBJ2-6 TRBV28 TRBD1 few CASSLSLRDRVSGANVLTF TGTGCCAGCAGCCTTTCACTCCGGGACAGGGTCTCTGGGGCCAACGTCCTGACTTTC
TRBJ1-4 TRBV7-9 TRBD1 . CASSPGTGHSEKLFF TGTGCCAGCAGCCCAGGGACAGGTCACAGTGAAAAACTGTTTTTT
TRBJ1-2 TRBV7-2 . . CASSLALTGGYTF TGTGCCAGCAGCTTAGCCCTTACGGGAGGCTACACCTTC
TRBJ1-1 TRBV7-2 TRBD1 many CASSFWTGRTEAFF TGTGCCAGCAGCTTTTGGACAGGGAGAACTGAAGCTTTCTTT
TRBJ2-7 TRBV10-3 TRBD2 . CAIRLAGGSYEQYF TGTGCCATCAGACTAGCGGGAGGATCCTACGAGCAGTACTTC
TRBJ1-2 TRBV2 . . CASNPTNYGYTF TGTGCCAGCAACCCCACTAACTATGGCTACACCTTC
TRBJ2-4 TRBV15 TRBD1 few CATSRGVGQGDKNIQYF TGTGCCACCAGCAGAGGAGTTGGACAGGGAGACAAAAACATTCAGTACTTC
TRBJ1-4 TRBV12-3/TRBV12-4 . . CASSPRAIGSEKLFF TGTGCCAGCAGTCCCCGCGCGATTGGAAGTGAAAAACTGTTTTTT
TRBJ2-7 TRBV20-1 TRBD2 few CSAWTSYEQYF TGCAGTGCCTGGACTAGCTACGAGCAGTACTTC
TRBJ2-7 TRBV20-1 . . CSASRGDDEQYF TGCAGTGCTAGCCGTGGGGATGACGAGCAGTACTTC
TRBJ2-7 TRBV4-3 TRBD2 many CASSLAAGGPSYEQYF TGCGCCAGCAGCCTAGCGGCGGGGGGGCCCTCCTACGAGCAGTACTTC
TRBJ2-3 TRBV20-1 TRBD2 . CSAPPGTRVPDTQYF TGCAGTGCTCCCCCCGGGACTAGAGTCCCAGATACGCAGTATTTT
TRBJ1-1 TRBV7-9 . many CASSPGLGDAAFF TGTGCCAGCAGCCCAGGTCTGGGGGACGCAGCTTTCTTT
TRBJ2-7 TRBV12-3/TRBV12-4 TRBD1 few CASSLGGTGSGEQYF TGTGCCAGCAGTTTAGGGGGGACAGGGTCCGGTGAGCAGTACTTC
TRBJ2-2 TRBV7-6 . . CASSSSAAGRSGELFF TGTGCCAGCAGCTCTAGCGCGGCGGGAAGGTCCGGGGAGCTGTTTTTT
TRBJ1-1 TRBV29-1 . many CSVDRQGNTEAFF TGCAGCGTTGATCGGCAGGGGAACACTGAAGCTTTCTTT
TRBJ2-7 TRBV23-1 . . CASNRETRIYEQYF TGCGCCAGCAACAGAGAGACACGGATTTACGAGCAGTACTTC
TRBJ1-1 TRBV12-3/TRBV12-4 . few CASSLDFQNTEAFF TGTGCCAGCAGTTTAGATTTTCAGAACACTGAAGCTTTCTTT
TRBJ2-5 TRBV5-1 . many CASSLEGYQETQYF TGCGCCAGCAGCTTGGAGGGGTACCAAGAGACCCAGTACTTC
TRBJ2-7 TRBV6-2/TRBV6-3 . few CASSSHGSSYEQYF TGTGCCAGCAGTTCGCACGGGAGCTCCTACGAGCAGTACTTC
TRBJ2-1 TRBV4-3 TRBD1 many CASSQDKGAEQFF TGCGCCAGCAGCCAAGATAAGGGGGCTGAGCAGTTCTTC
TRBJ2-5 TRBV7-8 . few CASTPPGREQETQYF TGTGCCAGTACCCCCCCGGGCAGGGAGCAAGAGACCCAGTACTTC
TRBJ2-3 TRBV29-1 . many CSVARQELYTDTQYF TGCAGCGTCGCCCGACAGGAGCTTTACACAGATACGCAGTATTTT
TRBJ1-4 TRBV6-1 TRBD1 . CASSALGGLNEKLFF TGTGCCAGCAGTGCCTTAGGGGGCCTGAATGAAAAACTGTTTTTT
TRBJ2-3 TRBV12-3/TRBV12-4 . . CASSLARDILLTDTQYF TGTGCCAGCAGTTTAGCGAGGGACATACTACTCACAGATACGCAGTATTTT
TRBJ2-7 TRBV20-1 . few CSARGASDYEQYF TGCAGTGCTAGAGGGGCTAGCGACTACGAGCAGTACTTC
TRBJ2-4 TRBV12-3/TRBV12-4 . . CASSQGGKNIQYF TGTGCCAGCAGTCAGGGGGGCAAAAACATTCAGTACTTC
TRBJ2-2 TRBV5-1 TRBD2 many CASSSSGTKGAGELFF TGCGCCAGCAGCAGTTCCGGGACTAAAGGCGCCGGGGAGCTGTTTTTT
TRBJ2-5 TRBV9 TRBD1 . CASSSGQDQETQYF TGTGCCAGCAGCTCTGGACAGGACCAAGAGACCCAGTACTTC
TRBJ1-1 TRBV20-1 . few CSANAEGPPNTEAFF TGCAGTGCTAATGCTGAGGGACCACCTAACACTGAAGCTTTCTTT
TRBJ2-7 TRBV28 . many CASSLGPGFDEQYF TGTGCCAGCAGTTTAGGGCCAGGGTTCGACGAGCAGTACTTC
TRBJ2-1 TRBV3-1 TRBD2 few CASSQVWAGVLAGGNNEQFF TGTGCCAGCAGCCAAGTATGGGCTGGGGTACTAGCGGGAGGGAACAATGAGCAGTTCTTC
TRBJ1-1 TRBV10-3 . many CAISEGALGEAFF TGTGCCATCAGTGAGGGGGCGCTTGGTGAAGCTTTCTTT
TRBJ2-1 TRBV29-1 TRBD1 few CSVLQGAGEQFF TGCAGCGTCCTACAGGGGGCGGGTGAGCAGTTCTTC